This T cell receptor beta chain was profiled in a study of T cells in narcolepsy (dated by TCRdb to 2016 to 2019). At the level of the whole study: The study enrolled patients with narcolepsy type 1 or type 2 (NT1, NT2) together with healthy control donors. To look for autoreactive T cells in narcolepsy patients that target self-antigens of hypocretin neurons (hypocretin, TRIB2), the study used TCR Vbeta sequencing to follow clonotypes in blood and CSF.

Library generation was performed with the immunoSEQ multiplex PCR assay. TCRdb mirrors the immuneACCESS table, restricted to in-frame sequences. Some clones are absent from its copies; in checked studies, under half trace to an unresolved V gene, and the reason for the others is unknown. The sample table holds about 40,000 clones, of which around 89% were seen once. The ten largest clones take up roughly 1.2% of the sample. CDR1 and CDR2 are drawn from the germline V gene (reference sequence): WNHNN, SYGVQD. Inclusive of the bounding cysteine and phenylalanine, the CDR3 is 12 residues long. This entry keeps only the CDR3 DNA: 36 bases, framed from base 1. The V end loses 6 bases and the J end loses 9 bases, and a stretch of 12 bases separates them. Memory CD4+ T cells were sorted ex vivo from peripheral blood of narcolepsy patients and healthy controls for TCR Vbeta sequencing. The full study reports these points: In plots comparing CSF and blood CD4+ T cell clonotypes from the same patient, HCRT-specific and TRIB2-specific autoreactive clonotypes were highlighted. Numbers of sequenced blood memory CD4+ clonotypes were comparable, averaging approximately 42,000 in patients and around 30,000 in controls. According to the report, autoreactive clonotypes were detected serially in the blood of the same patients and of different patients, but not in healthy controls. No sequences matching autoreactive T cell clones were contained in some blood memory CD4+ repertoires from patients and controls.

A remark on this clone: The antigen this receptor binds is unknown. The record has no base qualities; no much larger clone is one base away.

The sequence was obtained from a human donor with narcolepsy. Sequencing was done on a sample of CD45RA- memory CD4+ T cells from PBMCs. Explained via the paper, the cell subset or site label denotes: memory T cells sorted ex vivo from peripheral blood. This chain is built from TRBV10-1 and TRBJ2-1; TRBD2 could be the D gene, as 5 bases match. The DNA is TGCGCCAGCAGCGGCGGGCTTTTTGAGCAGTTCTTC. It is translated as CASSGGLFEQFF.